The sample holds many counts of the clone carrying this T cell receptor beta chain. The data are from a study of regulatory T cells in long-lasting Graves disease. Germline CDR1 SNHLY, CDR2 FYNNEI. Trimming cost V 6 bases and J 3 bases, with 9 bases left between them. There are 12 residues in the CDR3. Described time point: newly diagnosed GD, antithyroid drugs for less than 3 months. PBMC-extracted RNA yielded the TCR library. The authors built TCR beta libraries using iRepertoire HTBI primers and Arm-PCR of CDR3 regions. MiXCR, applied by TCRdb to the multiplex PCR reads, yields one record per CDR3 protein. Seen here are some 240,000 distinct CDR3 sequences, approximately 18% observed once, and the top ten hold about 12%. The same data also contributed to another study, on T cells in Graves' hyperthyroidism and ophthalmopathy.

The receptor was derived from a woman aged 30 to 39 with Graves disease. This sample comprised peripheral blood mononuclear cells (PBMCs), obtained at new diagnosis, from a patient treated with antithyroid drugs. The chain combines TRBV2 with TRBJ2-7, with unresolved D. The CDR3 coding sequence is TGTGCCAGCAGCCCGAACAGCTACGAGCAGTACTTC. Translation: CASSPNSYEQYF.